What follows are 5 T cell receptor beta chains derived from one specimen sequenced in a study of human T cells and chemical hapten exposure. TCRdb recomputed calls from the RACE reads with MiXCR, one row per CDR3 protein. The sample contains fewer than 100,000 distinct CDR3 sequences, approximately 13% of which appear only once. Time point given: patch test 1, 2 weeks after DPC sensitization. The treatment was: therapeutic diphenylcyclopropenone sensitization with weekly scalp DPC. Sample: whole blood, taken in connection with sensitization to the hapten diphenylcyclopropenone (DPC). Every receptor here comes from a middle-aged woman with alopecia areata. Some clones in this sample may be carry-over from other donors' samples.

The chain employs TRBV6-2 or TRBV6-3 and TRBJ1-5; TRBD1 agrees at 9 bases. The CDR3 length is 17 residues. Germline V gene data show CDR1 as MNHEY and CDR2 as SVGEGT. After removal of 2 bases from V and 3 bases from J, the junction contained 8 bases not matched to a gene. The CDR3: CASSYPTGTGTNQPQHF. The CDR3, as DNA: TGTGCCAGCAGTTACCCAACCGGGACAGGGACCAATCAGCCCCAGCATTTT.

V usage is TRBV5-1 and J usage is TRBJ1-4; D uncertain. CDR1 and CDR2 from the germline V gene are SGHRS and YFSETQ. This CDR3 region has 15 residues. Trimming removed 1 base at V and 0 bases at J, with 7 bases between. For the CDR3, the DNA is TGCGCCAGCAGCTTGATGGGAGCAACTAATGAAAAACTGTTTTTT. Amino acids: CASSLMGATNEKLFF.

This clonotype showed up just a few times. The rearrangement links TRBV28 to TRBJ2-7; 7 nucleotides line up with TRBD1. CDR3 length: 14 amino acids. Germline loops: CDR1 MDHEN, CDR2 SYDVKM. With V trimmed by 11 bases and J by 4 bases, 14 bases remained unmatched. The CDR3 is CADSLGGGEYEQYF. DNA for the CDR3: TGTGCCGACTCGCTAGGGGGCGGTGAATACGAGCAGTACTTC.

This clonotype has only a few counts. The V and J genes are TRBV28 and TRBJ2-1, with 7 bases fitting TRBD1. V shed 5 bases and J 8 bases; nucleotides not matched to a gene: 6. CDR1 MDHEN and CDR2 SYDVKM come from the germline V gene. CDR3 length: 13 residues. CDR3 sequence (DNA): TGTGCCAGCAGTCCGGGACAGTTCCATGAGCAGTTCTTC. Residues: CASSPGQFHEQFF.

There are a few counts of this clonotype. The CDR3 DNA is TGTGCCAGCAGCTTAGCGTCGGTTCTCGGGGTCGCGTCGAACGAGCAGTACTTC. The encoded protein is CASSLASVLGVASNEQYF. The V and J genes are TRBV7-2 and TRBJ2-7; D may be TRBD2 (5 bases). The germline V and J ends were trimmed by 0 bases and 5 bases, with 23 bases remaining between them. Germline-derived CDR1 and CDR2 are SGHTA and FQGNSA. There are 18 residues in the CDR3.